This TCR beta chain was identified in a study of cytomegalovirus exposure and HLA in healthy donors. Study-level background: The Caucasian-associated ancestry cluster held roughly 80% of around 380 genotyped donors.

Primers included in the PCR were 60 Vbeta and 13 Jbeta primers. Profiled with immunoSEQ multiplex PCR; TCRdb holds only in-frame clones, not every one. The sample gives under 150,000 clones, over 60% of which show up once; under 2% is in the top ten. Donors likely had unrecorded immune exposures despite being nominally healthy when sampled. On this clone: Its specificity is unknown.

Study-wide points: Exclusion applied to some V segments, including TRBV6-2 and TRBV6-3, as they were indistinguishable.

J lost 5 bases, V lost 4 bases, and 5 bases had no gene match. There are 14 residues in the CDR3. Germline V gives CDR1 SGHTA, CDR2 FQGNSA. The sequence was obtained from a female donor in good health and CMV-seropositive. The chain combines TRBV7-2 with TRBJ2-1; 7 bases match TRBD1. The specimen was PBMCs. The CDR3 bases are TGTGCCAGCAGCTCCTACGGGACAGACAATGAGCAGTTCTTC. Amino acids: CASSSYGTDNEQFF.